This section outlines one T cell receptor (beta chain) sequence together with its context. The data were obtained in a study of blood T cell repertoires in COVID-19. The length of the CDR3 is 16 residues. Germline V gene sequence: CDR1 MNHEY, CDR2 SVGEGT. J was trimmed by 4 bases and V by 5 bases; bases with no gene match: 9. Assay: immunoSEQ multiplex PCR; the TCRdb copy retains only in-frame clones and omits some. The sample consists of around 280,000 clones, approximately 86% of them appearing once. Sequences were obtained from peripheral blood. The receptor was isolated from a woman aged 50 to 60 who had recovered from COVID-19. This chain uses TRBV6-2 or TRBV6-3 with TRBJ1-2; 11 bases align to TRBD1. CDR3 sequence (DNA): TGTGCCAGCAGTCAAACCGGGACAGGGGGTTTCTATGGCTACACCTTC. Translation: CASSQTGTGGFYGYTF.